The 28 T cell receptor beta chains in this list originate from one sample, sequenced in a study of CD8 T cells in Susac syndrome (dated by TCRdb to between 2019 and 2020). The library came from the immunoSEQ multiplex PCR assay. RNA was extracted with the RNeasy kit and roughly 0.45 to 1 ug was reverse transcribed using random hexamers. In-frame beta chains were kept once TCRdb had trimmed the public reads at Q25 with fastp and called clones with MiXCR. Identical CDR3 proteins give one entry, which carries the most common genes and DNA. The sample table contains 50,000 to 60,000 distinct CDR3 sequences; only one count was recorded for approximately 94% of them. Of the sample, roughly 0.2% is held by the ten largest clones. The sample was CD8+ T cells from PBMCs. The source is a human donor in good health.

For the CDR3, the DNA is TGCAGTGCGCCAGAAAGTGACGGTGGTTTTGAAGAGCAGTACTTC. As protein: CSAPESDGGFEEQYF. The chain carries TRBV20-1 and TRBJ2-7; D not resolved. CDR3 length: 15 amino acids. V gave up 6 bases and J gave up 7 bases, with 25 bases separating them. Germline loops: CDR1 DFQATT, CDR2 SNEGSKA (reference sequence).

The chain recombines TRBV30 with TRBJ2-6; a possible D gene is TRBD2 (5 bases). Trimming pared 6 bases from V and 2 bases from J, leaving 20 bases between. The CDR3 loop spans 17 amino acids. Germline V gene sequence: CDR1 GTSNPN, CDR2 SVGIG (reference sequence). CDR3 residues: CACAYGENGAGANVLTF. The CDR3 nucleotides read TGTGCCTGCGCCTACGGGGAGAACGGGGCTGGGGCCAACGTCCTGACTTTC.

The V call is TRBV6-2 or TRBV6-3, the J call TRBJ1-6; TRBD1 aligns across 8 bases. The germline V gene encodes CDR1 MNHEY and CDR2 SVGEGT. Germline trimming cut 0 bases from V and 2 bases from J; bases unmatched to any gene: 0. CDR3 length equals 16 residues. The CDR3 protein is CASSYSDRAYNSPLHF. The DNA for the CDR3 is TGTGCCAGCAGTTACTCGGACAGGGCCTATAATTCACCCCTCCACTTT.

The rearrangement uses TRBV12-5 and TRBJ1-5; TRBD1 might be the D (6 bases). CDR3 length: 18 amino acids. Germline CDR1 reads LGHNT; CDR2 reads FRNRAP. The ends were cut back, 0 bases at V and 0 bases at J, with 15 bases in the middle. CDR3 in DNA: TGTGCTAGTGGTTTGGTAAAGAGGACAGCTAATAGCAATCAGCCCCAGCATTTT. The encoded protein is CASGLVKRTANSNQPQHF.

The chain joins TRBV20-1 to TRBJ1-5; D ambiguous. V was trimmed by 0 bases and J by 2 bases, leaving 14 bases between them. Germline V gene data show CDR1 as DFQATT and CDR2 as SNEGSKA (reference sequence). This CDR3 contains 16 residues. Here the CDR3 DNA reads TGCAGTGCTAGAGACGGACCTGACATGGGCAATCAGCCCCAGCATTTT. Protein product: CSARDGPDMGNQPQHF.

J is TRBJ2-5 and V is TRBV13; D gene ambiguous. Germline lookup yields CDR1 PRHDT and CDR2 FYEKMQ (reference sequence). The CDR3 totals 14 residues. V dropped 2 bases and J dropped 3 bases, with 10 bases sitting between them. The CDR3 region has the DNA TGTGCCAGCAGCTTATTAGGGTGGAAAGAGACCCAGTACTTC. It codes for CASSLLGWKETQYF.

The chain uses TRBV7-6 and TRBJ2-2; 7 bases are shared with TRBD2. The CDR3 consists of 16 residues. V dropped 1 base and J dropped 3; count of bases not matched to a gene: 5. Germline CDR1 is SGHVS and CDR2 is FNYEAQ. CDR3 region: CASSLVPSGHTGELFF. CDR3 nucleotides: TGTGCCAGCAGCTTAGTGCCTAGCGGCCACACCGGGGAGCTGTTTTTT.

V and J are TRBV4-1 and TRBJ2-5, with D possibly being TRBD2 (6 bases). The V gene's germline CDR1 is MGHRA and CDR2 YSYEKL. The CDR3 has 15 residues. Trimming took off 4 bases at V and 1 base at J, with 13 bases between the two ends. This CDR3 reads CASSPGWEVQETQYF. Written as DNA, the CDR3 is TGCGCCAGCAGCCCTGGGTGGGAGGTCCAAGAGACCCAGTACTTC.

The chain combines TRBV4-3 with TRBJ2-5; no firm D call. CDR1 is LGHNA, CDR2 YSLEER, per germline. The CDR3 sequence is 13 residues long. Trimming stripped 0 bases from V and 5 bases from J, with 7 bases between. The CDR3: CASSQDPIETQYF. DNA for the CDR3: TGCGCCAGCAGCCAAGACCCTATCGAGACCCAGTACTTC.

This clonotype was observed once. This chain connects TRBV6-5 to TRBJ1-5, with D unresolved. The CDR3 covers 14 residues. CDR1 is MNHEY and CDR2 is SVGAGI in the germline V gene. Trimming stripped 5 bases from V and 2 bases from J, with 10 bases between. This CDR3 reads CASSPDWGNQPQHF. In DNA, the CDR3 is TGTGCCAGCAGTCCAGACTGGGGCAATCAGCCCCAGCATTTT.

Regarding this clonotype: Germline is not matched at one junction end, which may reflect a read error. V is TRBV9 and J is TRBJ2-2; 7 bases are a match to TRBD1. Germline V CDR1 and CDR2: SGDLS, YYNGEE. This CDR3 has 15 residues. The CDR3 DNA follows: TGTGCCAGCAGCGTAGGAGGGACAGACACCGGGGAGCTGCTTTTT. As protein: CASSVGGTDTGELLF.

V usage is TRBV29-1 and J usage is TRBJ1-1; D unclear. V was clipped by 6 bases and J by 0 bases, with 5 bases between them. The length of the CDR3 is 11 residues. Germline V gene sequence: CDR1 SQVTM, CDR2 ANQGSEA. The CDR3 here is CSVRVNTEAFF. CDR3 coding DNA: TGCAGCGTCCGGGTGAACACTGAAGCTTTCTTT. The whole variable domain, filled in from reference TRBV29-1 and TRBJ1-1, reads SAVISQKPSRDICQRGTSLTIQCQVDSQVTMMFWYRQQPGQSLTLIATANQGSEATYESGFVIDKFPISRPNLTFSTLTVSNMSPEDSSIYLCSVRVNTEAFFGQGTRLTVV.

The chain combines TRBV24-1 with TRBJ2-7; TRBD1 aligns across 9 bases. CDR3 length equals 16 residues. Trimming removed 0 bases from V and 7 bases from J; junction bases left unmatched: 9. The V gene's germline CDR1 is KGHDR and CDR2 SFDVKD. The CDR3, as DNA: TGTGCCACCAGTGATTTGCGGACAGGGGTCGACGAGGAGCAGTACTTC. Its translation: CATSDLRTGVDEEQYF.

This sequence joins TRBV7-9 and TRBJ2-7, with TRBD1 as a possible D gene (5 bases). V lost 2 bases, J lost 6 bases, and 20 bases lay in between. The CDR3 extends over 16 amino acids. Per germline, CDR1 SEHNR and CDR2 FQNEAQ (reference sequence). CDR3 residues: CASSLSGWPGASEQYF. The CDR3 DNA is TGTGCCAGCAGCTTATCGGGTTGGCCTGGGGCGAGCGAGCAGTACTTC.

The chain joins TRBV15 to TRBJ2-5; 8 bases fit TRBD1. Per the germline V gene, CDR1 is LNHNV and CDR2 is YYDKDF (reference sequence). The CDR3 runs to 16 residues. The ends lost 4 bases at V and 6 bases at J; junction bases unmatched: 13. The CDR3 region is CATSKRQGWNPQTQYF. CDR3 nucleotide sequence: TGTGCCACCAGCAAAAGACAGGGGTGGAACCCCCAGACCCAGTACTTC.

The CDR3 DNA sequence: TGTGCCAGTAGTCCATACGGGAATAGCAATCAGCCCCAGCATTTT. It is translated as CASSPYGNSNQPQHF. The V call is TRBV19, the J call TRBJ1-5; D not certain. Between the trimmed V and J ends, which lost 5 bases and 0 bases, there was a span of 11 bases. CDR1 is LNHDA and CDR2 is SQIVND in the germline V gene (reference sequence). The CDR3 sequence is 15 residues long.

CDR3 nucleotide sequence: TGTGCCAGCAGCTCGATATCGGGACAGGGTTATCAGCCCCAGCATTTT. The encoded protein is CASSSISGQGYQPQHF. This chain connects TRBV5-5 to TRBJ1-5; TRBD1 matches 9 bases. The CDR3 is made up of 16 amino acids. Germline assignment: CDR1 SGHKS and CDR2 YYEKEE (reference sequence). The trim removed 3 bases at V and 5 bases at J, leaving 9 bases unmatched.

The sample holds one count of this clonotype. The genes are TRBV27 and TRBJ2-7; tentative D call: TRBD2 (5 bases). The CDR3 runs 14 residues. Trimming shortened V by 2 bases and J by 5 bases, and 13 bases separated the two germline ends. In germline, CDR1 is MNHEY, CDR2 SMNVEV (reference sequence). The CDR3 reads CASSLVRGSDEQYF. The CDR3 DNA reads TGTGCCAGCAGTTTAGTTCGGGGTTCGGACGAGCAGTACTTC.

The chain joins TRBV27 to TRBJ2-7; the match to TRBD1 covers 11 bases. CDR3 length: 16 residues. In germline, CDR1 is MNHEY, CDR2 SMNVEV (reference sequence). Trimming removed 3 bases from V and 1 base from J; junction bases left unmatched: 5. CDR3 sequence: CASSLGQGVGSYEQYF. The CDR3, as DNA: TGTGCCAGCAGTTTGGGACAGGGGGTCGGGTCCTACGAGCAGTACTTC.

The chain links TRBV7-2 to TRBJ1-2; TRBD1 agrees at 8 bases. J gave up 1 base and V 1 base, and 5 bases lay outside the gene matches. Germline V gene sequence: CDR1 SGHTA, CDR2 FQGNSA. The CDR3 sequence is 16 residues long. CDR3 nucleotide sequence: TGTGCCAGCAGCTTAGGGCAGGGGGCACTTAACTATGGCTACACCTTC. The encoded protein is CASSLGQGALNYGYTF.

This rearrangement joins TRBV19 to TRBJ2-7; 7 bases are shared with TRBD1. CDR3 length: 14 amino acids. V gave up 3 bases and J gave up 5 bases; unmatched junction bases: 7. Germline lookup yields CDR1 LNHDA and CDR2 SQIVND (reference sequence). CDR3 DNA sequence: TGTGCCAGTAGTATGACAGGGTTGAATGACGAGCAGTACTTC. Its translation is CASSMTGLNDEQYF.

V gene TRBV29-1 combines with J gene TRBJ1-4, with no clear D. The germline V and J ends were trimmed by 3 bases and 6 bases, with 11 bases remaining between them. The CDR3 spans 13 residues. Germline CDR1 reads SQVTM; CDR2 reads ANQGSEA. The CDR3 sequence is CSVEEQVDEKLFF. The CDR3 coding sequence is TGCAGCGTTGAGGAGCAGGTGGATGAAAAACTGTTTTTT.

The V gene is TRBV29-1, the J gene TRBJ2-2, with D tentatively TRBD1 or TRBD2 (5 bases each). The CDR3 contains 14 residues. CDR1 and CDR2 from the germline V gene are SQVTM and ANQGSEA. V lost 6 bases to trimming and J lost 0 bases, with 11 bases between them. CDR3 protein: CSVLRDANTGELFF. The CDR3, as DNA: TGCAGCGTCCTCAGGGACGCGAACACCGGGGAGCTGTTTTTT.

The chain links TRBV7-9 to TRBJ1-4, with D tentatively TRBD1 (6 bases). The V gene's germline CDR1 is SEHNR and CDR2 FQNEAQ (reference sequence). This CDR3 comprises 18 residues. With 5 bases removed from V and 4 bases from J, the gap between germline ends came to 23 bases. The CDR3: CASSRGVGQGRLNEKLFF. The CDR3 DNA sequence: TGTGCCAGCAGCCGGGGCGTTGGGCAGGGGCGACTTAATGAAAAACTGTTTTTT.

This chain connects TRBV7-9 to TRBJ1-2, with 8 bases that match TRBD1. CDR1 is SEHNR, CDR2 FQNEAQ, per germline (reference sequence). Trimming at V came to 5 bases and at J to 7 bases, leaving 12 bases not matched to a gene. The CDR3 has 15 residues. CDR3 residues: CASSTPGGSNRGYTF. The DNA of the CDR3 is TGTGCCAGCAGCACCCCAGGGGGCTCGAATCGTGGCTACACCTTC.

V usage is TRBV28 and J usage is TRBJ1-5; 9 bases are a match to TRBD1. The V segment lost 10 bases and the J segment 4 bases; nucleotides outside the gene matches: 8. The CDR3 spans 14 residues. From germline, CDR1 is MDHEN and CDR2 SYDVKM. The CDR3 DNA sequence: TGTGCCACCTTACCGGGACAGGGAAATCAGCCCCAGCATTTT. This gives the protein CATLPGQGNQPQHF.

V gene TRBV7-9 combines with J gene TRBJ1-4; D call uncertain. Between the trimmed V and J ends, which lost 5 bases and 4 bases, there was a span of 17 bases. Germline V lookup: CDR1 SEHNR, CDR2 FQNEAQ (reference sequence). The CDR3 consists of 16 residues. The CDR3 reads CASSESAPRSNEKLFF. The CDR3 DNA is TGTGCCAGCAGCGAAAGTGCCCCGCGGAGTAATGAAAAACTGTTTTTT.

V is TRBV6-5 and J is TRBJ2-7, with unresolved D. The ends were cut back, 5 bases at V and 2 bases at J, with 7 bases in the middle. The germline V gene has CDR1 MNHEY and CDR2 SVGAGI. The CDR3 is 12 residues long. CDR3 protein: CASSGGAYEQYF. The DNA of the CDR3 is TGTGCCAGCAGTGGCGGTGCCTACGAGCAGTACTTC.